This TCR beta chain was identified during a study of T cell repertoires in cytomegalovirus infection. Study-wide context: CMV epitopes, recently identified HLA-C-restricted and well-studied HLA-B-restricted, were used. Matching HLA type and CMV infection were both indicated by public TCR beta signatures. Study outcomes and limitations: The cumulative frequency of public TCR beta families identified carriers of CMV plus the relevant HLA. HLA-C-restricted, CMV-specific TCR beta clonotypes were dominant ex vivo.

The CDR3 loop spans 15 amino acids. The V and J ends lost 1 base and 5 bases, in that order; junction bases with no gene match: 7. Per the germline V gene, CDR1 is SGHTA and CDR2 is FQGNSA. Ten or more counts support this clonotype. Its cognate antigen is unknown. From the reads, TCRdb called clonotypes with MiXCR, one entry per CDR3 protein. Here the sample spans 650,000 to 850,000 distinct CDR3 sequences, 25% to 30% being singletons. The material was cultured CD8+ T cells from PBMCs, obtained from culture after CMV antigen stimulation. The chain carries TRBV7-2 and TRBJ2-5, with 7 bases that match TRBD2. The origin of this receptor is a human donor in good health (CMV status not recorded). Some clones in this sample may be carry-over from other donors' samples. The CDR3 bases are TGTGCCAGCAGCTTAGGAGCGGGGCGTCGGGAGACCCAGTACTTC. The encoded protein is CASSLGAGRRETQYF.